This T cell receptor beta chain was sequenced in a study of blood T cell repertoires in COVID-19. Here immunoSEQ multiplex PCR was the method, and the copy in TCRdb shows in-frame clones only, minus some. The sample lists hundreds of thousands of clones; about 89% were seen once. The V segment lost 6 bases and the J segment 3 bases; nucleotides outside the gene matches: 32. The germline V gene has CDR1 SGHRS and CDR2 YFSETQ. The CDR3 extends over 23 amino acids. Specimen: peripheral blood. V gene TRBV5-1 combines with J gene TRBJ2-7; 11 bases agree with TRBD2. The receptor comes from a man in his 60s who had recovered from COVID-19. CDR3 coding DNA: TGCGCCAGCAACGGGAACGGGAGTCCAGGGGCAGTTAGAGGGACTAGCGGACTCTACGAGCAGTACTTC. As protein: CASNGNGSPGAVRGTSGLYEQYF.